This entry lists 19 T cell receptor beta chains sequenced from one sample in a study of cytomegalovirus exposure and HLA in healthy donors. The primer mix had 60 Vbeta and 13 Jbeta primers. Sequencing used immunoSEQ multiplex PCR; TCRdb keeps in-frame clones, though not all of them. The table has under 150,000 clones, approximately 85% seen once. The source material was PBMCs. Every receptor here comes from a boy between 5 and 17 years old in good health and CMV-seronegative.

V usage is TRBV18 and J usage is TRBJ1-5; the D gene is possibly TRBD1 (6 bases). The germline V gene encodes CDR1 KGHSH and CDR2 LQKENI. V lost 1 base, J lost 4 bases, and 11 bases lay in between. The CDR3 sequence is 15 residues long. The CDR3 region is CASSPQSGANQPQHF. The CDR3 bases are TGTGCCAGCTCACCACAGTCAGGGGCAAATCAGCCCCAGCATTTT.

J is TRBJ2-7 and V is TRBV7-9; 9 bases align to TRBD1. This CDR3 is built from 14 residues. The germline V gene has CDR1 SEHNR and CDR2 FQNEAQ (reference sequence). V was pared by 5 bases and J by 3 bases, with 5 bases of the junction left unmatched. CDR3 DNA sequence: TGTGCCAGCAGCCTACAGGGGGCTGGCTACGAGCAGTACTTC. It translates to CASSLQGAGYEQYF.

The rearrangement links TRBV6-1 to TRBJ2-5, with D maybe TRBD1 (7 bases). The germline CDR1 and CDR2 sequences are MNHNS and SASEGT. CDR3 length: 15 residues. The V gene lost 4 bases and the J gene lost 5 bases, with 17 bases spanning the gap. The CDR3 here is CASSVHRGGGETQYF. The CDR3 DNA reads as TGTGCCAGCAGTGTACACAGGGGCGGAGGGGAGACCCAGTACTTC.

Points on this clone: Because the CDR3's place on the DNA is in doubt, the DNA is left out and the CDR3 is given as listed by TCRdb. The V call is TRBV5-6, the J call TRBJ2-1; TRBD2 is the table's D call, not checked against the DNA. CDR1 and CDR2 from the germline V gene are SGHDT and YYEEEE. The CDR3 sequence runs 14 residues, both termini included. The CDR3 reads CASSILVAGNEQFF.

The DNA for the CDR3 is TGTGCCAGCAGCGCGACTAGCACCCGCTCTGGGGCCAACGTCCTGACTTTC. Its translation: CASSATSTRSGANVLTF. The V and J genes are TRBV9 and TRBJ2-6; 7 bases fit TRBD2. Trimming took 3 bases from V and 0 from J; bases not matched to a gene: 6. Germline V gives CDR1 SGDLS, CDR2 YYNGEE. The CDR3 length is 17 residues.

The chain carries TRBV6-1 and TRBJ1-2, with a weak D call TRBD1 (6 bases). CDR1 is MNHNS, CDR2 SASEGT, per germline. The CDR3 contains 14 residues. The germline V and J ends were trimmed by 2 bases and 1 base, with 8 bases remaining between them. CDR3 in DNA: TGTGCCAGCAGTGAAAGGGGGTTTAACTATGGCTACACCTTC. Protein sequence: CASSERGFNYGYTF.

The CDR3 loop reads CASSYSNSNEKLFF. The CDR3, as DNA: TGTGCCAGCAGTTACTCGAACAGTAATGAAAAACTGTTTTTT. The chain employs TRBV6-5 and TRBJ1-4; the D is unclear. Trimming shortened V by 0 bases and J by 4 bases, and 6 bases separated the two germline ends. Germline values: CDR1 MNHEY, CDR2 SVGAGI. This CDR3 region has 14 residues.

The chain carries TRBV6-1 and TRBJ1-4, with D maybe TRBD1 (6 bases). In germline, CDR1 is MNHNS, CDR2 SASEGT. V shed 2 bases and J shed 5 bases, with 15 bases lying between them. There are 16 residues in the CDR3. The CDR3 DNA is TGTGCCAGCAGTGAATCTTTCGGACAGAGCAATGAAAAACTGTTTTTT. Translated: CASSESFGQSNEKLFF.

The V call is TRBV11-1, the J call TRBJ2-7, with D perhaps TRBD1 (5 bases). This CDR3 comprises 16 residues. Trimming removed 0 bases at V and 3 bases at J, with 15 bases between. Germline loops: CDR1 SGHAT, CDR2 FQDESV (reference sequence). CDR3 sequence (DNA): TGTGCCAGCAGCTTAGCACAGGACCCCTCGGTCTACGAGCAGTACTTC. Translated: CASSLAQDPSVYEQYF. The full variable domain, in which reference TRBV11-1 and TRBJ2-7 provide the parts outside the CDR3, is EAEVAQSPRYKITEKSQAVAFWCDPISGHATLYWYRQILGQGPELLVQFQDESVVDDSQLPKDRFSAERLKGVDSTLKIQPAELGDSAMYLCASSLAQDPSVYEQYFGPGTRLTVT.

The genes are TRBV19 and TRBJ1-1; TRBD1 matches at 7 bases. The ends lost 4 bases at V and 1 base at J; junction bases unmatched: 6. The V gene's germline CDR1 is LNHDA and CDR2 SQIVND (reference sequence). This CDR3 spans 15 amino acids. The CDR3 sequence is CASSKGGRQNTEAFF. The CDR3 DNA is TGTGCCAGTAGTAAAGGGGGCCGTCAGAACACTGAAGCTTTCTTT.

The rearrangement uses TRBV19 and TRBJ2-5; 9 bases are a match to TRBD2. J lost 3 bases, V lost 4 bases, and 6 bases had no gene match. The germline V gene has CDR1 LNHDA and CDR2 SQIVND (reference sequence). This CDR3 spans 15 amino acids. The CDR3 DNA reads as TGTGCCAGTAGTACCGGGACTAGCTACAAAGAGACCCAGTACTTC. Encoded protein: CASSTGTSYKETQYF.

The chain is built from TRBV7-2 and TRBJ1-1, with 7 bases aligning to TRBD1. V shed 5 bases and J 8 bases; nucleotides not matched to a gene: 8. Germline V gene data show CDR1 as SGHTA and CDR2 as FQGNSA. CDR3 size: 13 residues. The CDR3 DNA sequence: TGTGCCAGCAGCGGCCGTGCACAGGGGGAAGCTTTCTTT. It codes for CASSGRAQGEAFF.

This chain links TRBV7-2 with TRBJ2-5; 8 bases are a match to TRBD1. The DNA matches TRBJ2-7 better at its end, which makes the J call doubtful. Per germline, CDR1 SGHTA and CDR2 FQGNSA. The CDR3 runs to 14 residues. CDR3 nucleotide sequence: TGTGCCAGCAGCTCCGGGACAGGCTCCTACGAGCAGTACTTC. Translated, it gives CASSSGTGSYEQYF.

The chain has TRBV10-3 and TRBJ2-3, with 7 positions matching TRBD1. The CDR3 is made up of 12 amino acids. V was clipped by 6 bases and J by 3 bases; unmatched bases: 0. From germline, CDR1 is ENHRY and CDR2 SYGVKD. CDR3 sequence: CAIRGQTDTQYF. The CDR3 nucleotides read TGTGCCATCAGGGGACAGACAGATACGCAGTATTTT.

This chain uses TRBV7-2 with TRBJ1-2; D not certain. The CDR3 length is 14 residues. From germline, CDR1 is SGHTA and CDR2 FQGNSA. Trimming left V 2 bases short and J 1 base short, with 8 bases between. The CDR3 is CASSLSEINYGYTF. The CDR3 region has the DNA TGTGCCAGCAGCTTATCAGAAATTAACTATGGCTACACCTTC.

The J gene is TRBJ2-3, the V gene TRBV7-9, with TRBD2 matching 13 bases. CDR1 SEHNR and CDR2 FQNEAQ come from the germline V gene (reference sequence). V was clipped by 3 bases and J by 4 bases; unmatched bases: 4. This CDR3 contains 16 residues. The CDR3 DNA is TGTGCCAGCAGCTTTGGGACTAGCGGGGCTTCAGATACGCAGTATTTT. Encoded protein: CASSFGTSGASDTQYF.

This sequence joins TRBV9 and TRBJ1-1, with TRBD1 identical over 9 bases. The CDR3 length is 14 residues. Per the germline V gene, CDR1 is SGDLS and CDR2 is YYNGEE. V gave up 0 bases and J gave up 7 bases; unmatched junction bases: 4. This CDR3 reads CASSVEGQGSEAFF. The CDR3 DNA sequence: TGTGCCAGCAGCGTAGAGGGACAGGGAAGTGAAGCTTTCTTT. Full variable domain (missing parts from reference TRBV9 and TRBJ1-1): DSGVTQTPKHLITATGQRVTLRCSPRSGDLSVYWYQQSLDQGLQFLIQYYNGEERAKGNILERFSAQQFPDLHSELNLSSLELGDSALYFCASSVEGQGSEAFFGQGTRLTVV.

This chain uses TRBV10-3 with TRBJ2-5; TRBD1 aligns across 8 bases. Germline assignment: CDR1 ENHRY and CDR2 SYGVKD. Germline trimming cut 2 bases from V and 0 bases from J; bases unmatched to any gene: 8. The CDR3 is 17 amino acids. The CDR3 protein is CAISERGDRKHQETQYF. CDR3 coding DNA: TGTGCCATCAGTGAGAGAGGGGACAGGAAACACCAAGAGACCCAGTACTTC.

The chain carries TRBV19 and TRBJ1-2, with unresolved D. V lost 2 bases, J lost 5 bases, and 12 bases lay in between. The CDR3 consists of 14 residues. Germline-derived CDR1 and CDR2 are LNHDA and SQIVND (reference sequence). The CDR3 region has the DNA TGTGCCAGTAGTATATCAGGTTGGCTATATGGCTACACCTTC. Translating it yields CASSISGWLYGYTF.